The clone carrying this T cell receptor beta chain was detected only a few times. Its antigen is not identified. PCR was performed using 60 Vbeta and 13 Jbeta primers. The assay was immunoSEQ multiplex PCR, and TCRdb's table has in-frame clones only and misses some. Here the sample spans around 97,000 clones, approximately 9% being singletons. The data belong to a study of cytomegalovirus exposure and HLA in healthy donors. Study conclusions and caveats: Clonal expansion, a later analysis showed, was greater in HLA-associated TCR beta chains than in equally common others.

Germline loops: CDR1 GTSNPN, CDR2 SVGIG (reference sequence). The CDR3 totals 13 residues. The ends lost 1 base at V and 9 bases at J; junction bases unmatched: 2. The specimen was PBMCs. The sequence derives from a man in his fifties or sixties in good health and CMV-seropositive. J is TRBJ2-4 and V is TRBV30; 11 positions agree with TRBD1. The CDR3 spells CAWSEGTGGIQYF. CDR3 nucleotide sequence: TGTGCCTGGAGTGAGGGGACAGGGGGCATTCAGTACTTC.